The clone carrying this T cell receptor (beta chain) came up many times. Its specificity is unknown. This sample was included in a study of identical twins. Study-wide findings and caveats: It was out-of-frame TCR alpha sharing in monozygotic twins that models underestimated. Potential partial confounding of zero-insertion analyses by invariant MAIT and iNKT cells was noted.

Germline V gives CDR1 LGHDT, CDR2 YNNKEL (reference sequence). V lost 4 bases to trimming and J lost 9 bases, with 13 bases between them. CDR3 length: 13 residues. A template switching step contributed a universal primer site, while unique molecular identifiers were present in the cDNA. MiXCR was run by TCRdb on the 5' RACE reads, yielding one entry per CDR3 protein. This sample has about 100,000 distinct CDR3 sequences, with just under 6% found just once. Among all donors, each was a healthy Caucasian. The receptor's source is a woman aged 45 to 65 in good health. The chain has TRBV3-1 and TRBJ2-1; no definite D call. The sample was memory T cells sorted from blood. The DNA of the CDR3 is TGTGCCAGCAGCCCGGACCAGCGCGGTGAGCAGTTCTTC. As protein: CASSPDQRGEQFF.